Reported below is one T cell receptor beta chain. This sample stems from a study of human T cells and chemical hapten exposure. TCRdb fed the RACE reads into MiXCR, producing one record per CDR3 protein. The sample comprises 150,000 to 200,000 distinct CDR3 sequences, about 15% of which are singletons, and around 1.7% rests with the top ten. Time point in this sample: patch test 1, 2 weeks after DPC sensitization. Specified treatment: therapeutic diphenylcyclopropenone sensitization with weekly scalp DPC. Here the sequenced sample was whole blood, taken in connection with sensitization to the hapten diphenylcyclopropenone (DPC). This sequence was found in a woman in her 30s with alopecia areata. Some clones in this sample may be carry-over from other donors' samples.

CDR3 sequence (DNA): TGTGCCAGCAGCAGTCGGAGTTCGAACGAGCAGTACTTC. This sequence encodes CASSSRSSNEQYF. The V gene is TRBV3-1, the J gene TRBJ2-7, with D unresolved. The CDR3 consists of 13 residues. Germline CDR1 is LGHDT and CDR2 is YNNKEL (reference sequence). V was trimmed by 5 bases and J by 5 bases, leaving 13 bases between them.